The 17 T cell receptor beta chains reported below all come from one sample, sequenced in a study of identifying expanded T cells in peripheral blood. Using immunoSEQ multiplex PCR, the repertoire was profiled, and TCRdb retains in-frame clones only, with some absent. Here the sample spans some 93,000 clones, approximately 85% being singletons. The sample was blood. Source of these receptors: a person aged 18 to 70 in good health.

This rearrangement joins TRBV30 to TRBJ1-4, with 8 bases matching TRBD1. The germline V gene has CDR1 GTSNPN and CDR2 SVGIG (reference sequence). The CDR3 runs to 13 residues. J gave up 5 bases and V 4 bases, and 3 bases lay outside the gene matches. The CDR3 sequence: CAWTQGGNEKLFF. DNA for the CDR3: TGTGCCTGGACACAGGGGGGCAATGAAAAACTGTTTTTT.

The CDR3 region has the DNA TGCAGCGTTGGTGACGGAGGATCCGAGCAGTACTTC. This gives the protein CSVGDGGSEQYF. This chain connects TRBV29-1 to TRBJ2-7, with a weak D call TRBD2 (5 bases). Germline CDR1 and CDR2: SQVTM and ANQGSEA. V was clipped by 4 bases and J by 6 bases, with 13 bases between them. The CDR3 consists of 12 residues.

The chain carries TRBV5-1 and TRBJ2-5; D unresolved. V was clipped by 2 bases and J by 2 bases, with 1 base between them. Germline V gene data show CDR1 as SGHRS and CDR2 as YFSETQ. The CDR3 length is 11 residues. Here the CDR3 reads CASSFQETQYF. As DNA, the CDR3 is TGCGCCAGCAGCTTTCAAGAGACCCAGTACTTC.

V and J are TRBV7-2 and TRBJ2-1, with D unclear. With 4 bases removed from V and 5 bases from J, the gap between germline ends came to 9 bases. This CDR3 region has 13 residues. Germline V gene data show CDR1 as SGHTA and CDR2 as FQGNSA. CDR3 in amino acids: CASSYGLNNEQFF. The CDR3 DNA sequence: TGTGCCAGCAGCTACGGGTTAAACAATGAGCAGTTCTTC. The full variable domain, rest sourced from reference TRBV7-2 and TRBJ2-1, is GAGVSQSPSNKVTEKGKDVELRCDPISGHTALYWYRQSLGQGLEFLIYFQGNSAPDKSGLPSDRFSAERTGGSVSTLTIQRTQQEDSAVYLCASSYGLNNEQFFGPGTRLTVL.

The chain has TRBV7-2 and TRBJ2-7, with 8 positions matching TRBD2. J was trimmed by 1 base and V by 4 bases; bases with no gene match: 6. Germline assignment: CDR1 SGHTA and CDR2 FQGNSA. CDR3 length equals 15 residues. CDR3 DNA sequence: TGTGCCAGCAGCTCGATTGCGGGAGGATCCTACGAGCAGTACTTC. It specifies CASSSIAGGSYEQYF.

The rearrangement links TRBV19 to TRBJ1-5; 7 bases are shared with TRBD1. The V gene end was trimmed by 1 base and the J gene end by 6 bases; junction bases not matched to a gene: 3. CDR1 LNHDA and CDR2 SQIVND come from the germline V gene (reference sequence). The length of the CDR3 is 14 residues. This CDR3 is CASSIGRGLQPQHF. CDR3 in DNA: TGTGCCAGTAGTATAGGAAGGGGGCTTCAGCCCCAGCATTTT.

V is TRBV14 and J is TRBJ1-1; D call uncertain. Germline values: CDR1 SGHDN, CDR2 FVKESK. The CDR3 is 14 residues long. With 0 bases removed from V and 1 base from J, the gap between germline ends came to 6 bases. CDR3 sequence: CASSQDEGNTEAFF. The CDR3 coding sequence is TGTGCCAGCAGCCAAGATGAGGGGAACACTGAAGCTTTCTTT.

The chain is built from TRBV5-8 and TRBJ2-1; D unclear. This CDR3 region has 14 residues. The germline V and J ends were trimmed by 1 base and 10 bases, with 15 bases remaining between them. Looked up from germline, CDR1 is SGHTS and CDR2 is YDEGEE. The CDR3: CASSLYSGGKEQFF. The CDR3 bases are TGTGCCAGCAGCTTGTATTCTGGTGGGAAAGAGCAGTTCTTC.

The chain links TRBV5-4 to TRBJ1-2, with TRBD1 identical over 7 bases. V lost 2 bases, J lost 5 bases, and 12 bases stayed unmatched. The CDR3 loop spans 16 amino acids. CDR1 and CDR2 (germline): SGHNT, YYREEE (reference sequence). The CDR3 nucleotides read TGTGCCAGCAGCTTTCCTCCGGTGACAGGGCTATATGGCTACACCTTC. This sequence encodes CASSFPPVTGLYGYTF.

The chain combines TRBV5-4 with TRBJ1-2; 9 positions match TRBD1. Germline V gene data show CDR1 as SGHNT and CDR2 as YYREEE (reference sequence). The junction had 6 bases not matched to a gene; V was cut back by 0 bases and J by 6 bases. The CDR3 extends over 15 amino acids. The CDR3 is CASSLGDRGLDGYTF. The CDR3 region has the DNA TGTGCCAGCAGCTTGGGAGACAGGGGGTTAGATGGCTACACCTTC.

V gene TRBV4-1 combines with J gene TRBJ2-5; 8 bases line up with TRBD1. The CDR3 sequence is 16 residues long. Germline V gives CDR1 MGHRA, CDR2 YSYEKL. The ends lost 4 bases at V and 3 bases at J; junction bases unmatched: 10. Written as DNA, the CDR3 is TGCGCCAGCAGCCGACGGCCCGGGACAGGAGAAGAGACCCAGTACTTC. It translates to CASSRRPGTGEETQYF.

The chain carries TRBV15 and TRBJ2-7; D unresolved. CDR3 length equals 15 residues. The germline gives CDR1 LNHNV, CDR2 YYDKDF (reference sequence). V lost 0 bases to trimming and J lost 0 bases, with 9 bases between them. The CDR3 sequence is CATSRDVSSSYEQYF. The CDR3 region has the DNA TGTGCCACCAGCAGAGATGTTTCGAGCTCCTACGAGCAGTACTTC.

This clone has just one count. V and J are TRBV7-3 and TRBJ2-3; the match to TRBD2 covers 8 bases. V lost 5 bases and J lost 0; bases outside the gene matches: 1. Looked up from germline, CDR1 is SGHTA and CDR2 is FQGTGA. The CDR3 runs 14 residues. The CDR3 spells CASSPSGSTDTQYF. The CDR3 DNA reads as TGTGCCAGCAGCCCTAGCGGGAGCACAGATACGCAGTATTTT.

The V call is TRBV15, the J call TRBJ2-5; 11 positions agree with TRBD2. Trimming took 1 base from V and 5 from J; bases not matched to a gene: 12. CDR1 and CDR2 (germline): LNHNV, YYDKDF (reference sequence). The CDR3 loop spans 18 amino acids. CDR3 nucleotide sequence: TGTGCCACCAGCAGAGGGGTAGCGGGGGGGCCCGTGTCGGAGACCCAGTACTTC. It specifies CATSRGVAGGPVSETQYF.

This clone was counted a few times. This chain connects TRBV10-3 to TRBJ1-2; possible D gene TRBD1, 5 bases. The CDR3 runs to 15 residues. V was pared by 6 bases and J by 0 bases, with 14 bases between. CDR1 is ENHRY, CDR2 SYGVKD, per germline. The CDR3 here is CAISRGAATNYGYTF. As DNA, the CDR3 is TGTGCCATCAGCCGAGGGGCGGCGACTAACTATGGCTACACCTTC.

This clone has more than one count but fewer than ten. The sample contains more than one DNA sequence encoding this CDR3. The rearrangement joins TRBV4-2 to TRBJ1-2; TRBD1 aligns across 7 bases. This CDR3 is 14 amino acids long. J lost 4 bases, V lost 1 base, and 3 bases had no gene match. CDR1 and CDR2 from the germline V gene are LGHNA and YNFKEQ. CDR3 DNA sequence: TGTGCCAGCAGCCAAGCAACAGGGGCCTATGGCTACACCTTC. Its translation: CASSQATGAYGYTF.

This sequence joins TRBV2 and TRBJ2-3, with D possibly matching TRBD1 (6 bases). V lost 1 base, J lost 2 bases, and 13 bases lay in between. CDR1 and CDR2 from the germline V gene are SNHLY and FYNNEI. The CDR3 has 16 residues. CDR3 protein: CASSEGGPSVTDTQYF. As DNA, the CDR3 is TGTGCCAGCAGTGAAGGGGGGCCCTCCGTCACAGATACGCAGTATTTT.